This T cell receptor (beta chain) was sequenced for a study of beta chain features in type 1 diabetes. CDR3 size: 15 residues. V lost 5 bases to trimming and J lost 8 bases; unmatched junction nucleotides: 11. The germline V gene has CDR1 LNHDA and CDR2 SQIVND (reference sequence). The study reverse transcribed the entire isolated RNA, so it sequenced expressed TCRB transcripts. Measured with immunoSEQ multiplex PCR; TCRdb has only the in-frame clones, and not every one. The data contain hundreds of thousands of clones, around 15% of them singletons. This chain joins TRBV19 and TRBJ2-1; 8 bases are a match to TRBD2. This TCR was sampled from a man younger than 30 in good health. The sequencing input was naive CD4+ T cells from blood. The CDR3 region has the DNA TGTGCCAGTAGTCCCTTTGCGGGGGGTCTCGATGAGCAGTTCTTC. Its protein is CASSPFAGGLDEQFF.